The source of this T cell receptor beta chain is a study of CD8+ T cells in alopecia areata. On the study more broadly: A regimen of oral tofacitinib, 5 to 10 mg twice daily, was given to treated patients. The drug, tofacitinib, lasted 6 to 18 months, followed by 6 months off drug. Whole-study results and caveats: More clonal than normal scalp was lesional scalp, particularly alopecia totalis/universalis.

This CDR3 spans 12 amino acids. Trimming cost V 10 bases and J 4 bases, with 10 bases left between them. CDR1 and CDR2 from the germline V gene are ENHRY and SYGVKD. Comment on this clone: Its target is unknown.

RNA was extracted and reverse transcribed into cDNA as the sequencing template. Only in-frame clones appear in the TCRdb table, and some are missing; sequencing was by immunoSEQ multiplex PCR. The sample consists of about 130,000 clones, about 57% of them appearing once. The sequencing here drew on CD4+ T cells sorted from blood, taken at week 0. The chain couples TRBV10-3 to TRBJ2-2; D is unclear. The receptor comes from a human donor with alopecia areata. In DNA, the CDR3 is TGTGCCAACGGGCGATCCACCGGGGAGCTGTTTTTT. The encoded protein is CANGRSTGELFF.